This entry lists 30 T cell receptor beta chains sequenced from one sample in a study of T cells in Graves' hyperthyroidism and ophthalmopathy. Amplification yielded TCR beta CDR3 regions, with RNA transcripts as the source. The HTBI primer set drove a first-round RT-PCR of the TCR CDR3. TCRdb re-called the multiplex PCR reads with MiXCR, one entry per CDR3 protein. Of 300,000 or so distinct CDR3 sequences in the sample, about 20% are singletons; the top ten hold approximately 49%. The sequenced sample was blood. The receptors stem from a woman between 45 and 60 years old with Graves' hyperthyroidism.

Here the CDR3 DNA reads TGCGCCAGCAGCTTGTGGCCTAGCGGGGGAAAGGGTGAGCAGTTCTTC. Translating it yields CASSLWPSGGKGEQFF. The chain combines TRBV5-1 with TRBJ2-1, with 10 bases matching TRBD2. CDR3 size: 16 residues. The V gene end was trimmed by 1 base and the J gene end by 9 bases; junction bases not matched to a gene: 10. Germline CDR1 reads SGHRS; CDR2 reads YFSETQ.

This clonotype occurred a few times. J is TRBJ2-1 and V is TRBV30; tentatively, D is TRBD2 (5 bases). Germline CDR1 GTSNPN, CDR2 SVGIG (reference sequence). The CDR3 is made up of 14 amino acids. V dropped 8 bases and J dropped 3 bases, with 17 bases sitting between them. The CDR3 coding sequence is TGTGCCGCCCGGGCGGACTTCCACTACAATGAGCAGTTCTTC. Translated: CAARADFHYNEQFF.

With regard to this clonotype: A much larger clone differs by one base, so this may be a read error. This chain uses TRBV7-6 with TRBJ2-1; TRBD1 aligns across 12 bases. This CDR3 region has 15 residues. CDR1 and CDR2 from the germline V gene are SGHVS and FNYEAQ. V lost 6 bases to trimming and J lost 9 bases; unmatched junction nucleotides: 9. The CDR3 bases are TGTGCCAGCAGGGGACAGGGGGCGCGATCAAGTGAGCAGTTCTTC. This sequence encodes CASRGQGARSSEQFF.

The chain combines TRBV19 with TRBJ1-1; 7 bases align to TRBD1. In germline, CDR1 is LNHDA, CDR2 SQIVND (reference sequence). The CDR3 is 14 amino acids. Trimming cost V 9 bases and J 2 bases; bases outside gene matches: 9. CDR3 nucleotides: TGTGCCAGCGTTAAGACAGGGTATAACACTGAAGCTTTCTTT. Its protein product is CASVKTGYNTEAFF.

This clonotype showed up many times. The chain combines TRBV18 with TRBJ2-7; TRBD1 aligns across 8 bases. Looked up from germline, CDR1 is KGHSH and CDR2 is LQKENI. The CDR3 length is 14 residues. V lost 5 bases, J lost 3 bases, and 6 bases stayed unmatched. The DNA for the CDR3 is TGTGCCAGCTCATCAGGACAGGGAATCTACGAGCAGTACTTC. Residues: CASSSGQGIYEQYF.

In this sample, this clonotype turned up many times. The genes are TRBV30 and TRBJ1-2; D might be TRBD1 (6 bases). With 8 bases removed from V and 3 bases from J, the gap between germline ends came to 16 bases. Germline V gene sequence: CDR1 GTSNPN, CDR2 SVGIG (reference sequence). CDR3 length equals 13 residues. The DNA for the CDR3 is TGTGCCCACTCCCTGGGGGGCGACTATGGCTACACCTTC. It translates to CAHSLGGDYGYTF.

A remark on this clonotype: A single base separates this from a much larger clone, so it may be a read error. This chain joins TRBV24-1 and TRBJ1-5; 8 bases are shared with TRBD1. This CDR3 has 13 amino acids. Losses at the gene ends were 4 bases for V and 9 bases for J; bases not matched to a gene: 4. CDR1 KGHDR and CDR2 SFDVKD come from the germline V gene. CDR3 residues: CATSEGQGRPQHF. In nucleotides, the CDR3 is TGTGCCACCAGTGAAGGACAGGGTCGGCCCCAGCATTTT.

This clonotype was recorded a few times. J is TRBJ1-3 and V is TRBV28; D is uncertain. CDR1 and CDR2 from the germline V gene are MDHEN and SYDVKM. V dropped 4 bases and J dropped 0 bases, with 10 bases sitting between them. The CDR3 length is 15 residues. The CDR3 nucleotides read TGTGCCAGCAGTTCTCGGATCCTCTCTGGAAACACCATATATTTT. It yields the protein CASSSRILSGNTIYF.

This clonotype was observed a handful of times. The V gene is TRBV15, the J gene TRBJ2-7; D may correspond to TRBD1 or TRBD2 (5 bases each). This CDR3 has 15 amino acids. Trimming removed 3 bases from V and 3 bases from J, with 15 bases in between. Germline loops: CDR1 LNHNV, CDR2 YYDKDF (reference sequence). Written as DNA, the CDR3 is TGTGCCACCAGCAGCCGAGGGGCCTGGGGCTACGAGCAGTACTTC. Its protein is CATSSRGAWGYEQYF.

There are a few counts of this clonotype. The gene calls are TRBV19 and TRBJ2-1, with D uncertain. The CDR3 totals 15 residues. Between the trimmed V and J ends, which lost 5 bases and 0 bases, there was a span of 11 bases. Germline CDR1 LNHDA, CDR2 SQIVND (reference sequence). CDR3 amino acids: CASSSAGYSYNEQFF. The CDR3 nucleotides read TGTGCCAGTAGTTCGGCCGGGTACTCCTACAATGAGCAGTTCTTC. The variable domain in full, with the rest retrieved from reference TRBV19 and TRBJ2-1, is DGGITQSPKYLFRKEGQNVTLSCEQNLNHDAMYWYRQDPGQGLRLIYYSQIVNDFQKGDIAEGYSVSREKKESFPLTVTSAQKNPTAFYLCASSSAGYSYNEQFFGPGTRLTVL.

V gene TRBV6-5 combines with J gene TRBJ2-3, with D unresolved. The germline V gene has CDR1 MNHEY and CDR2 SVGAGI. V lost 0 bases to trimming and J lost 5 bases, with 15 bases between them. The CDR3 is made up of 16 amino acids. Here the CDR3 reads CASSYSHWTARDTQYF. CDR3 in DNA: TGTGCCAGCAGTTACTCGCATTGGACGGCCCGAGATACGCAGTATTTT.

This clonotype was counted only a few times. In DNA form, the CDR3 reads TGCAGTGCATACAGCGGGTTGCAAACCGGGGAGCTGTTTTTT. This translates into CSAYSGLQTGELFF. The chain is built from TRBV20-1 and TRBJ2-2; D may be TRBD2 (6 bases). Germline V gives CDR1 DFQATT, CDR2 SNEGSKA (reference sequence). V was shortened by 6 bases and J by 5 bases, with 16 bases between the two germline ends. CDR3 length: 14 amino acids.

The count of this clonotype is one. A much larger clonotype is one base distant, so this may be a read error. The CDR3 ends on some other residue instead of the conserved phenylalanine or tryptophan, so this is likely a read error. The CDR3 sequence: CASRILAGDYNEQFS. CDR3 DNA: TGTGCCAGCAGAATTCTAGCGGGGGACTACAATGAGCAGTTCTCC. The chain uses TRBV5-6 and TRBJ2-1, with 10 bases fitting TRBD2. This CDR3 is built from 15 residues. Germline loops: CDR1 SGHDT, CDR2 YYEEEE. Trimming at V came to 5 bases and at J to 3 bases, leaving 5 bases not matched to a gene.

The chain couples TRBV4-1 to TRBJ2-7; 7 nucleotides line up with TRBD1. Germline CDR1 and CDR2: MGHRA and YSYEKL. The trim removed 4 bases at V and 0 bases at J, leaving 0 bases unmatched. CDR3 length: 13 residues. The CDR3 region is CASSRQGSYEQYV. The CDR3, as DNA: TGCGCCAGCAGCCGACAGGGCTCCTACGAGCAGTACGTC.

The chain is built from TRBV12-3 or TRBV12-4 and TRBJ1-5; D not resolved. The V end was cut by 7 bases, the J end by 3 bases, with 7 bases between. This CDR3 is built from 12 residues. CDR3 DNA sequence: TGTGCCAGCACATATGACAATCAGCCCCAGCATTTT. Translation: CASTYDNQPQHF.

This clonotype was detected only a few times. The chain joins TRBV4-1 to TRBJ1-4; the match to TRBD1 covers 9 bases. V trimming: 0 bases; J trimming: 2 bases; junction bases outside the gene matches: 10. CDR1 and CDR2 from the germline V gene are MGHRA and YSYEKL. This CDR3 comprises 19 residues. CDR3 nucleotide sequence: TGCGCCAGCAGCCAAGATCCCCGGGACAGGGTCGTCACTAATGAAAAACTGTTTTTT. Amino acid sequence: CASSQDPRDRVVTNEKLFF.

The chain carries TRBV20-1 and TRBJ2-5; D is tentatively TRBD1 or TRBD2 (5 bases each). Germline V gene lookup returns CDR1 DFQATT and CDR2 SNEGSKA (reference sequence). This CDR3 has 14 amino acids. V lost 6 bases and J lost 0, with 14 bases in between. CDR3 loop: CSAGPSGHQETQYF. Here the CDR3 DNA reads TGCAGTGCAGGACCCTCGGGACACCAAGAGACCCAGTACTTC.

This clonotype was found many times. J is TRBJ2-5 and V is TRBV5-1, with D possibly TRBD2 on 5 matching bases. This CDR3 region has 16 residues. CDR1 and CDR2 (germline): SGHRS, YFSETQ. V lost 0 bases, J lost 3 bases, and 15 bases lay in between. In DNA, the CDR3 is TGCGCCAGCAGCTTGGGCCTGGGAGCCTTGGAAGAGACCCAGTACTTC. Translating it yields CASSLGLGALEETQYF.

In this sample, this clonotype turned up a few times. The chain couples TRBV6-1 to TRBJ2-3; possible D gene TRBD2, 6 bases. CDR3 length equals 13 residues. Trimming took off 8 bases at V and 5 bases at J, with 14 bases between the two ends. Germline V gives CDR1 MNHNS, CDR2 SASEGT. CDR3 DNA sequence: TGTGCCAGCCGGGGGACCGGAGGAGATACGCAGTATTTT. Its translation: CASRGTGGDTQYF.

A few counts support this clonotype. In DNA, the CDR3 is TGTGCCAGCAGCTCGAGGGGGACCGAAAAACTGTTTTTT. Its protein product is CASSSRGTEKLFF. The chain carries TRBV2 and TRBJ1-4; tentative D call: TRBD1 (6 bases). This CDR3 contains 13 residues. The germline gives CDR1 SNHLY, CDR2 FYNNEI. Trimming removed 6 bases from V and 8 bases from J, with 13 bases in between.

This clonotype came up many times. The genes are TRBV28 and TRBJ1-1, with D perhaps matching TRBD1 (6 bases). The CDR3 length is 14 residues. V lost 4 bases and J 7 bases, leaving 16 bases between the germline ends. Per the germline V gene, CDR1 is MDHEN and CDR2 is SYDVKM. The chain's CDR3 is CASSSPGTKLEAFF. The DNA for the CDR3 is TGTGCCAGCAGTTCACCCGGGACAAAACTTGAAGCTTTCTTT.

This clonotype has a count of ten or more. This chain uses TRBV7-2 with TRBJ2-1; no clear D gene. Germline values: CDR1 SGHTA, CDR2 FQGNSA. The CDR3 consists of 14 residues. Trimming removed 1 base at V and 8 bases at J, with 12 bases between. The CDR3: CASSLESWADEQFF. The CDR3 DNA reads as TGTGCCAGCAGCTTAGAATCATGGGCAGATGAGCAGTTCTTC.

The chain has TRBV27 and TRBJ1-5; D is possibly TRBD1 (5 bases). Germline CDR1 reads MNHEY; CDR2 reads SMNVEV (reference sequence). CDR3 length: 16 residues. Trimming pared 2 bases from V and 7 bases from J, leaving 18 bases between. The CDR3 nucleotides read TGTGCCAGCAGTTTACTAGGGGAGACGGGCGGACAGCCCCAGCATTTT. As protein: CASSLLGETGGQPQHF.

This clonotype has a count of ten or more. The chain combines TRBV27 with TRBJ1-4; TRBD1 might be the D (5 bases). The CDR3 length is 14 residues. Germline lookup yields CDR1 MNHEY and CDR2 SMNVEV (reference sequence). Between the trimmed V and J ends, which lost 3 bases and 7 bases, there was a span of 12 bases. The CDR3 DNA follows: TGTGCCAGCAGTTTGTCAGGGAAGGGTGAAAAACTGTTTTTT. Its translation: CASSLSGKGEKLFF.

This clonotype was counted between two and nine times. The chain couples TRBV20-1 to TRBJ2-1, with 9 bases matching TRBD2. The CDR3 sequence is 16 residues long. V lost 3 bases and J lost 4; bases outside the gene matches: 10. Looked up from germline, CDR1 is DFQATT and CDR2 is SNEGSKA (reference sequence). In DNA, the CDR3 is TGCAGTGCTAGGGGGGTCTCTAGCGGGGAATACAATGAGCAGTTCTTC. Its translation: CSARGVSSGEYNEQFF.

The chain uses TRBV5-6 and TRBJ1-2, with a possible D match to TRBD1 (5 bases). Germline-derived CDR1 and CDR2 are SGHDT and YYEEEE. With 0 bases removed from V and 7 bases from J, the gap between germline ends came to 10 bases. The CDR3 loop spans 13 amino acids. CDR3 bases: TGTGCCAGCAGCTTGGCGGGGCAGGGTGGCTACACCTTC. Protein sequence: CASSLAGQGGYTF.

This clonotype occurred many times. This chain connects TRBV3-1 to TRBJ2-7; 7 bases match TRBD1. V lost 9 bases, J lost 2 bases, and 13 bases stayed unmatched. CDR3 length: 15 amino acids. In germline, CDR1 is LGHDT, CDR2 YNNKEL (reference sequence). CDR3 nucleotides: TGTGCCAGAGAACCGACAGGGAAAACCCCCTACGAGCAGTACGTC. Residues: CAREPTGKTPYEQYV.

This clonotype was recorded a few times. V and J are TRBV10-2 and TRBJ2-2; TRBD1 matches at 10 bases. The CDR3 is 18 amino acids. Losses at the gene ends were 1 base for V and 0 bases for J; bases not matched to a gene: 5. The germline V gene encodes CDR1 WSHSY and CDR2 SAAADI. The CDR3 region has the DNA TGCGCCAGCAGTGAGTGGGGGGGACAGGGGCCGAACACCGGGGAGCTGTTTTTT. It codes for CASSEWGGQGPNTGELFF.

The chain has TRBV14 and TRBJ1-1; D gene ambiguous. V dropped 0 bases and J dropped 1 base, with 12 bases sitting between them. Germline CDR1 reads SGHDN; CDR2 reads FVKESK. The CDR3 contains 16 residues. The DNA of the CDR3 is TGTGCCAGCAGCCAAGACGTCAGGCGGCAGAACACTGAAGCTTTCTTT. Translated, it gives CASSQDVRRQNTEAFF.

This clonotype was seen repeatedly, ten times or more. CDR3 bases: TGCAGTGCTAGAGATCCGAGACAGGGGGTATTCGATGAAAAACTGTTTTTT. It encodes CSARDPRQGVFDEKLFF. This chain connects TRBV20-1 to TRBJ1-4; 9 positions agree with TRBD1. Germline CDR1 DFQATT, CDR2 SNEGSKA (reference sequence). The CDR3 spans 17 residues. Germline trimming cut 0 bases from V and 6 bases from J; bases unmatched to any gene: 11.